The following is a T cell receptor beta chain sequence with its context. Germline and junction disagree at one end, which may indicate a read error. The data belong to a study of T cell responses to AZD1222 COVID-19 vaccine. Produced via immunoSEQ multiplex PCR; TCRdb's table is partial and in-frame only. Altogether roughly 130,000 clones are present, about 94% being singletons, with the ten largest covering under 4.5%. Germline V CDR1 and CDR2: SSHAT, FNYEAQ (reference sequence). The CDR3 runs 14 residues. The sequence came from an adult who received the AZD1222 COVID-19 vaccine. Sequenced here: peripheral blood, sampled 28 days after the second AZD1222 dose. The rearrangement uses TRBV7-7 and TRBJ2-1; no definite D call. The DNA of the CDR3 is TGTGCTAGCAGGCCGCTCCTCGGCTACAATGAGCAGTTCTTC. Its translation is CASRPLLGYNEQFF. Variable domain in full (rest from reference TRBV7-7 and TRBJ2-1): GAGVSQSPRYKVTKRGQDVTLRCDPISSHATLYWYQQALGQGPEFLTYFNYEAQPDKSGLPSDRFSAERPEGSISTLTIQRTEQRDSAMYRCASRPLLGYNEQFFGPGTRLTVL.